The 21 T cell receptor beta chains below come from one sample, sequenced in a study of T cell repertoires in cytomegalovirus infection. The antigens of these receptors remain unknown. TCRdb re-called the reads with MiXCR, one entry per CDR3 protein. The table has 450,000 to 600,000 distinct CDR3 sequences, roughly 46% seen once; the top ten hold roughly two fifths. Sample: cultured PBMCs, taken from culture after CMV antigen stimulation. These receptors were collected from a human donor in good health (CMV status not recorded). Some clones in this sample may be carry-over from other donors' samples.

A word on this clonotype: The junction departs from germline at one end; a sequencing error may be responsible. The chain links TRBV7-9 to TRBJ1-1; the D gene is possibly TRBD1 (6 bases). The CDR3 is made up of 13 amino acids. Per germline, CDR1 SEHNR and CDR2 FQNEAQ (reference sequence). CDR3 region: CASSLASPGHDMF. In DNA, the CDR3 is TGTGCCAGCAGCTTAGCTTCCCCGGGACACGATATGTTT.

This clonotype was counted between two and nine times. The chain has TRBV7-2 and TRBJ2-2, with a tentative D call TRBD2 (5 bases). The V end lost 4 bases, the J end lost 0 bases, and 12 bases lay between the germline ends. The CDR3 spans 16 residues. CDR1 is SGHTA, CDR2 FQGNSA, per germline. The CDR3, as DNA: TGTGCCAGCAGCTCCGATCTAGCCTCGAACACCGGGGAGCTGTTTTTT. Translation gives CASSSDLASNTGELFF.

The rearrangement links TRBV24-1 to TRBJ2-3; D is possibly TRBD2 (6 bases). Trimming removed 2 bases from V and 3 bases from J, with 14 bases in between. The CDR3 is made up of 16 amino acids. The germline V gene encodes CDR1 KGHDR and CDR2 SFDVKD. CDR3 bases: TGTGCCACCAGTGATTCTGGAGGGAAGTCAACAGATACGCAGTATTTT. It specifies CATSDSGGKSTDTQYF.

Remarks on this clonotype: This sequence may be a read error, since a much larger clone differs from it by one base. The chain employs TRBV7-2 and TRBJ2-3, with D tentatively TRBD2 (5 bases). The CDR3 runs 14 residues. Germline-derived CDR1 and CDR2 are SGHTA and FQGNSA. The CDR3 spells CANSLVSSGDTQYF. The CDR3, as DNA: TGTGCCAACAGCTTAGTTTCCTCGGGGGATACGCAGTATTTT.

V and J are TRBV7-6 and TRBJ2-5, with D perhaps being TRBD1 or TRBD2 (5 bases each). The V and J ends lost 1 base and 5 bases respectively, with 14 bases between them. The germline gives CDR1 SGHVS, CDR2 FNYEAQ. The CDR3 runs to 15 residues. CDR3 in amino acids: CASSLESGTRETQYF. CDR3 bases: TGTGCCAGCAGCTTAGAGTCCGGGACCAGGGAGACCCAGTACTTC.

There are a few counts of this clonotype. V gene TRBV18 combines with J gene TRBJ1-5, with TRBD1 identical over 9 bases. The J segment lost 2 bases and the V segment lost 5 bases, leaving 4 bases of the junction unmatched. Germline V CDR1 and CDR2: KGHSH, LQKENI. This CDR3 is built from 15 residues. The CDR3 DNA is TGTGCCAGCTCAACGACAGGGGGAGGCAATCAGCCCCAGCATTTT. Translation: CASSTTGGGNQPQHF.

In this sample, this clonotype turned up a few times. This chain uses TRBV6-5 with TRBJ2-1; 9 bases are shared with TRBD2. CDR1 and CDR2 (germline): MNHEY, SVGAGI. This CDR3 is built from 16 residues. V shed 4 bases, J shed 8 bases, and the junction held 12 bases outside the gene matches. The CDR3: CASSSPGRGGRDEQFF. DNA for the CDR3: TGTGCCAGCAGTTCCCCGGGGCGGGGGGGCAGGGATGAGCAGTTCTTC.

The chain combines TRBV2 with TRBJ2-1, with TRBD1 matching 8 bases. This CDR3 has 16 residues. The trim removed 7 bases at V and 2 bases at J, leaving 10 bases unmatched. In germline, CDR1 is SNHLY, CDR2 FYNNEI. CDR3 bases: TGTGCCAGCACCGGAGGACAGGGTTGGGCCTACAATGAGCAGTTCTTC. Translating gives CASTGGQGWAYNEQFF.

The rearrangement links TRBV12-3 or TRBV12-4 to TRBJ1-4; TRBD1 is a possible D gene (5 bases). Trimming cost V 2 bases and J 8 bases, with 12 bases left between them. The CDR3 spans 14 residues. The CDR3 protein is CASSLTQGGEKLFF. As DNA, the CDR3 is TGTGCCAGCAGTTTAACCCAGGGTGGAGAAAAACTGTTTTTT.

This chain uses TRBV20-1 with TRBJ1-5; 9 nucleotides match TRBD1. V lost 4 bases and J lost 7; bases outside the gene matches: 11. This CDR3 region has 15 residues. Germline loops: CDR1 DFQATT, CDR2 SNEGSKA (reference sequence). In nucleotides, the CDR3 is TGCAGTGCTAACAGCGGGGGACAGGGTGGACAGCCCCAGCATTTT. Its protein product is CSANSGGQGGQPQHF.

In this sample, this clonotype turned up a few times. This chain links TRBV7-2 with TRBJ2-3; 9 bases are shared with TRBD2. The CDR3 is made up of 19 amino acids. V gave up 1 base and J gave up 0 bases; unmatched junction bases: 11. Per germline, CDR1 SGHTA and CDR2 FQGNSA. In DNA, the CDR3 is TGTGCCAGCAGCTTAGGGCCCGGTAGCGGGAGCTTTAGCACAGATACGCAGTATTTT. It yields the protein CASSLGPGSGSFSTDTQYF.

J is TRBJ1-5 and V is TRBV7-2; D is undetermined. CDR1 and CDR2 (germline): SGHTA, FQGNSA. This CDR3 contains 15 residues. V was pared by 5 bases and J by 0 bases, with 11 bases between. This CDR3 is CASSMNSNSNQPQHF. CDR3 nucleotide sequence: TGTGCCAGCAGCATGAACAGTAATAGCAATCAGCCCCAGCATTTT.

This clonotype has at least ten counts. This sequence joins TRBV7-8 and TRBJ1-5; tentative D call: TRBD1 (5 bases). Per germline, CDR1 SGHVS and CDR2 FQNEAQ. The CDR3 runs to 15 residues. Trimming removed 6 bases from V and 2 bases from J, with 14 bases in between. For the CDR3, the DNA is TGTGCCAGCAGTTCAGTTCCGGGGGGCAATCAGCCCCAGCATTTT. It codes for CASSSVPGGNQPQHF. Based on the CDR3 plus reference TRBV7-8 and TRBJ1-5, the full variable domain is GAGVSQSPRYKVAKRGQDVALRCDPISGHVSLFWYQQALGQGPEFLTYFQNEAQLDKSGLPSDRFFAERPEGSVSTLKIQRTQQEDSAVYLCASSSVPGGNQPQHFGDGTRLSIL.

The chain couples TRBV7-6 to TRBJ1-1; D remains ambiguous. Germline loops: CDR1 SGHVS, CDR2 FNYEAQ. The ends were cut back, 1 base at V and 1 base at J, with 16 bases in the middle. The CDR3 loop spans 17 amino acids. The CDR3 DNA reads TGTGCCAGCAGCTTAGTAGCGGGGAGCGGGAGGAACACTGAAGCTTTCTTT. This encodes CASSLVAGSGRNTEAFF.

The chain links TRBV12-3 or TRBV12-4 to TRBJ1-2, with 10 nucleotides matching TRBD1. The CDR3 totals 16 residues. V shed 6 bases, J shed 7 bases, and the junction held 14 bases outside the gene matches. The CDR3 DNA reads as TGTGCCAGCAGGGAGACAGGGGGCGCAGGACTAAGTGGCTACACCTTC. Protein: CASRETGGAGLSGYTF.

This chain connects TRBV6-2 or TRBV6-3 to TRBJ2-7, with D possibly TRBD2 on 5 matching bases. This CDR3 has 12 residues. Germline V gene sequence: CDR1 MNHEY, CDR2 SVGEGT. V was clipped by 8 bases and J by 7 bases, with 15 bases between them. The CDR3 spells CASGIAPKEQYF. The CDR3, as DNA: TGTGCCAGCGGTATAGCGCCAAAGGAGCAGTACTTC.

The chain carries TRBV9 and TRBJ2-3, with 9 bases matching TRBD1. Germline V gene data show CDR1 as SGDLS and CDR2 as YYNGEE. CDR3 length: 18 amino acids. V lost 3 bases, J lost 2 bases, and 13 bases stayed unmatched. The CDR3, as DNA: TGTGCCAGCAGCGCTCAGAGGGGGGGACAGGGCCCCACAGATACGCAGTATTTT. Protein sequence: CASSAQRGGQGPTDTQYF.

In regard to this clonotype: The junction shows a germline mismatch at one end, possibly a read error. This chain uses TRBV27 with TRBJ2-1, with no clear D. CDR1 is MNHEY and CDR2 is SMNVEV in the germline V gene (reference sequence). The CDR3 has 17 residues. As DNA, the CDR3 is TGTGCCAGCAGCCTACAGACCCTCACCCCGATCTACAATGAGCAGTTATTC. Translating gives CASSLQTLTPIYNEQLF.

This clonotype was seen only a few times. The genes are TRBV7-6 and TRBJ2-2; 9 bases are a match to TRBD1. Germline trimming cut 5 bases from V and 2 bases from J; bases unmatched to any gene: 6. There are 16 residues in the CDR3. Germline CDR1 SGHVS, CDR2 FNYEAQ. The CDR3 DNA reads TGTGCCAGCAGCCAGATGGACAGGGGTAACACCGGGGAGCTGTTTTTT. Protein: CASSQMDRGNTGELFF.

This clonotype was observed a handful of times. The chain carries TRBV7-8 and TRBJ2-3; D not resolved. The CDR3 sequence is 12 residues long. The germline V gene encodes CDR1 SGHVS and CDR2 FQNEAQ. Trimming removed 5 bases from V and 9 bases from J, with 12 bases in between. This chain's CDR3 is CASSTTPYTQYF. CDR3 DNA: TGTGCCAGCAGCACCACCCCGTACACGCAGTATTTT. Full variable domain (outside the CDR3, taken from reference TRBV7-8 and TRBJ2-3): GAGVSQSPRYKVAKRGQDVALRCDPISGHVSLFWYQQALGQGPEFLTYFQNEAQLDKSGLPSDRFFAERPEGSVSTLKIQRTQQEDSAVYLCASSTTPYTQYFGPGTRLTVL.

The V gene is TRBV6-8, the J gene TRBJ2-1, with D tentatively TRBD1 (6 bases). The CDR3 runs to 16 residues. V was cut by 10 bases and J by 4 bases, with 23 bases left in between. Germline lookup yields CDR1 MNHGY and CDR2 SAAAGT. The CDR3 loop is CATSEQGPGIYNEQFF. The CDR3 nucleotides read TGTGCCACCTCAGAACAGGGTCCAGGGATATACAATGAGCAGTTCTTC.